Listed below are T cell receptor beta chains from one sample, sequenced in a study of blood T cell repertoires in COVID-19. Sequenced by immunoSEQ multiplex PCR; TCRdb stores in-frame clones only, minus some. Altogether under 200,000 clones are present, 84% being singletons, with the ten largest covering roughly an eighth. Sequencing was done on a sample of peripheral blood. These receptors were taken from a man aged 18 to 30 with active or convalescent COVID-19. Both conserved end residues are part of each CDR3.

cdr3_aa: CASSSNRESSYNSPLHF; j_call: TRBJ1-6; v_call: TRBV7-2
cdr3_aa: CASSLRTVRGTEAFF; j_call: TRBJ1-1; v_call: TRBV21-1
cdr3_aa: CASSLGRADSSNQPQHF; j_call: TRBJ1-5; v_call: TRBV7-8
cdr3_aa: CASSPTGVAYEQYF; j_call: TRBJ2-7; v_call: TRBV7-9
cdr3_aa: CASSERGVWNPYNEQFF; j_call: TRBJ2-1; v_call: TRBV2
cdr3_aa: CASSPGLAGAGDTQYF; j_call: TRBJ2-3; v_call: TRBV7-9
cdr3_aa: CASSRQGTSGNAYEQFF; j_call: TRBJ2-1; v_call: TRBV7-3
cdr3_aa: CASSLGAGVSYSYEQYF; j_call: TRBJ2-7; v_call: TRBV5-5
cdr3_aa: CATSRERNTDTQYF; j_call: TRBJ2-3; v_call: TRBV15
cdr3_aa: CASSPTKGLATNTGELFF; j_call: TRBJ2-2; v_call: TRBV4-2
cdr3_aa: CASSITGVRSNSPLHF; j_call: TRBJ1-6; v_call: TRBV27
cdr3_aa: CASSLVGGPNTGELFF; j_call: TRBJ2-2; v_call: TRBV27
cdr3_aa: CASSLIRGPVGSGNTIYF; j_call: TRBJ1-3; v_call: TRBV5-1
cdr3_aa: CASSPSGGYYEQYF; j_call: TRBJ2-7; v_call: TRBV5-1
cdr3_aa: CASSIDTVPYEQYF; j_call: TRBJ2-7; v_call: TRBV19
cdr3_aa: CASSYSGRGPTEAFF; j_call: TRBJ1-1; v_call: TRBV6-5
cdr3_aa: CASSQDLTGDNEQFF; j_call: TRBJ2-1; v_call: TRBV4-1
cdr3_aa: CASSLAPTSGGAGANVLTF; j_call: TRBJ2-6; v_call: TRBV5-1
cdr3_aa: CASSPGTVNTGELFF; j_call: TRBJ2-2; v_call: TRBV18
cdr3_aa: CATSGRTGPPYNEQFF; j_call: TRBJ2-1; v_call: TRBV15
cdr3_aa: CASSTTGTGRNNEQFF; j_call: TRBJ2-1; v_call: TRBV19
cdr3_aa: CASSPAGSYSYEQYF; j_call: TRBJ2-7; v_call: TRBV18
cdr3_aa: CASSYSGASTDTQYF; j_call: TRBJ2-3; v_call: TRBV6-5
cdr3_aa: CASSFSWPRSYEQYF; j_call: TRBJ2-7; v_call: TRBV28
cdr3_aa: CAITLGGTGFGETQYF; j_call: TRBJ2-5; v_call: TRBV10-3
cdr3_aa: CASGQIDGYSNQPQHF; j_call: TRBJ1-5; v_call: TRBV28
cdr3_aa: CASSARGTGTNNEQFF; j_call: TRBJ2-1; v_call: TRBV5-1
cdr3_aa: CATSDRQTPRNTDTQYF; j_call: TRBJ2-3; v_call: TRBV24-1
cdr3_aa: CAWSGGLDQPQHF; j_call: TRBJ1-5; v_call: TRBV30
cdr3_aa: CASSLEAGYGYTF; j_call: TRBJ1-2; v_call: TRBV5-4
cdr3_aa: CASSMTVQGYGYTF; j_call: TRBJ1-2; v_call: TRBV19
cdr3_aa: CASSRTQTSGVTDTQYF; j_call: TRBJ2-3; v_call: TRBV5-8
cdr3_aa: CSVVQTDTQYF; j_call: TRBJ2-3; v_call: TRBV29-1
cdr3_aa: CASRVTGGLETQYF; j_call: TRBJ2-5; v_call: TRBV3-1/TRBV3-2
cdr3_aa: CASLVGGGSNQPQHF; j_call: TRBJ1-5; v_call: TRBV19
cdr3_aa: CASSVGDRGTTYEQYF; j_call: TRBJ2-7; v_call: TRBV9
cdr3_aa: CAWGTTQETQYF; j_call: TRBJ2-5; v_call: TRBV30
cdr3_aa: CASSLYRDQPQHF; j_call: TRBJ1-5; v_call: TRBV27
cdr3_aa: CASSLGGSTGETQYF; j_call: TRBJ2-5; v_call: TRBV7-9
cdr3_aa: CASRGTSGRASSYNEQFF; j_call: TRBJ2-1; v_call: TRBV2
cdr3_aa: CASSQDPSRDNSPLHF; j_call: TRBJ1-6; v_call: TRBV4-1
cdr3_aa: CASSSRYRAGQETQYF; j_call: TRBJ2-5; v_call: TRBV7-2
cdr3_aa: CASSAGTSGRAFAGELFF; j_call: TRBJ2-2; v_call: TRBV7-2
cdr3_aa: CASRGGAHTF; j_call: TRBJ1-2; v_call: TRBV28
cdr3_aa: CASRGTAGNTIYF; j_call: TRBJ1-3; v_call: TRBV12-3/TRBV12-4
cdr3_aa: CASSDRDRGSVMDEKLFF; j_call: TRBJ1-4; v_call: TRBV4-3
cdr3_aa: CASSPHPGQGTEAFF; j_call: TRBJ1-1; v_call: TRBV6-2/TRBV6-3
cdr3_aa: CASSYSGLAPDNEQFF; j_call: TRBJ2-1; v_call: TRBV6-5
cdr3_aa: CASSPRDRDLNTIYF; j_call: TRBJ1-3; v_call: TRBV14
cdr3_aa: CASRLLATLDYEQYF; j_call: TRBJ2-7; v_call: TRBV27